The clone carrying this T cell receptor (beta chain) was detected only a few times. The 5'RACE template-switching step produced TCR cDNA and added a universal primer site and UMIs. TCRdb re-derived calls from the 5' RACE reads in MiXCR, one entry per CDR3 protein. The sample has tens of thousands of distinct CDR3 sequences; roughly 8% are singletons. Trimming took off 8 bases at V and 4 bases at J, with 17 bases between the two ends. Germline-derived CDR1 and CDR2 are LGHNA and YNFKEQ. The CDR3 sequence is 14 residues long. The data belong to a study of T cells after yellow fever vaccination. The source was CD8+ T cells sorted from PBMCs, collected on the day of the yellow fever booster vaccination. The chain carries TRBV4-2 and TRBJ1-2, with D uncertain. This clonotype was obtained from a man younger than 40 who received the YFV17D yellow fever vaccine. CDR3 residues: CASGKGDNFYGYTF. In DNA form, the CDR3 reads TGTGCCAGCGGGAAGGGAGACAACTTCTATGGCTACACCTTC.